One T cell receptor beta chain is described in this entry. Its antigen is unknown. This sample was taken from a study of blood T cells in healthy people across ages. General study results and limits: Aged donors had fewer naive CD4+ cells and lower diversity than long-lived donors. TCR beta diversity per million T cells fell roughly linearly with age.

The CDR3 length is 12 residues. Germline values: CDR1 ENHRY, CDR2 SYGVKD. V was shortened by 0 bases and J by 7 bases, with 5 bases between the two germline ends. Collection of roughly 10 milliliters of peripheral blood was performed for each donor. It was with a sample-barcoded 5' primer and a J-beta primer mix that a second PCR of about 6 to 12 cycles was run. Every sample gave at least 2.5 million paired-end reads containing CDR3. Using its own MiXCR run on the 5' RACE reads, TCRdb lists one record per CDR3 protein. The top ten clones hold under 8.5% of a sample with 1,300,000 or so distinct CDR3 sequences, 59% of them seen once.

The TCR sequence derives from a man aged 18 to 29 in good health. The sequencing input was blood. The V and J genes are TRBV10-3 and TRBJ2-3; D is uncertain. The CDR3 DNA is TGTGCCATCAGTGAGTCTGGGAATACGCAGTATTTT. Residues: CAISESGNTQYF.